Listed below are T cell receptor beta chains from one sample, sequenced in a study of T cell changes during pregnancy in multiple sclerosis. The table came from immunoSEQ multiplex PCR; TCRdb's copy has only in-frame clones and leaves some out. The data show tens of thousands of clones, with around 92% seen just once and about 2.7% held by the top ten. Source: peripheral blood, taken in the second trimester of pregnancy. The receptors originated from a female donor in good health, enrolled as a control in a pregnancy study. Both conserved end residues are part of each CDR3. Fields, in order: clone size, J gene, D gene, V gene, CDR3 DNA, CDR3 protein. A D gene is named only where the DNA matches it firmly. Clone size is stated in some rows and not others, as once, few, many or a class when expanded.

>.|TRBJ2-1|TRBD2|TRBV11-3
TGTGCCAGCAGCCCAGGGACTAGCGAGCAGTTCTTC
CASSPGTSEQFF
>once|TRBJ2-1|TRBD2|TRBV4-1
TGCGCCAGCAGCCCCAACAGCGGGAGCTCCTACAATGAGCAGTTCTTC
CASSPNSGSSYNEQFF
>.|TRBJ2-7|.|TRBV18
TGTGCCAGCTCACCCCACCCAGGATCCAGCTCCTACGAGCAGTACTTC
CASSPHPGSSSYEQYF
>.|TRBJ2-3|TRBD2|TRBV5-4
TGTGCCAGCAGCTTTACTAGCGGGTTCACAGATACGCAGTATTTT
CASSFTSGFTDTQYF
>.|TRBJ2-1|TRBD1|TRBV5-1
TGCGCCAGCAGCCCGTCCCGGGACAGGGCTGATGAGCAGTTCTTC
CASSPSRDRADEQFF
>.|TRBJ2-1|TRBD2|TRBV28
TGTGCCACCCTTTTCGGTCTAGCGGGACTTAATGAGCAGTTCTTC
CATLFGLAGLNEQFF
>.|TRBJ2-1|.|TRBV11-3
TGTGCCAGCAGCCCGGGCCCGAGGGAGAACAATGAGCAGTTCTTC
CASSPGPRENNEQFF
>.|TRBJ2-3|TRBD2|TRBV5-8
TGTGCCAGCAGCTTGTATGCGGGAGTTGTCACAGATACGCAGTATTTT
CASSLYAGVVTDTQYF
>.|TRBJ1-2|.|TRBV6-1
TGTGCCAGCAGTGAAGCTTTCGACAGCCTCTATGGCTACACCTTC
CASSEAFDSLYGYTF
>.|TRBJ2-5|TRBD2|TRBV5-1
TGCGCCAGCAGCTTTAGCGGGGGCCAAGAGACCCAGTACTTC
CASSFSGGQETQYF
>.|TRBJ1-1|.|TRBV2
TGTGCCAGCAAGATTAACAGACAAGCTTTCTTT
CASKINRQAFF
>.|TRBJ2-7|TRBD2|TRBV27
TGTGCCAGCAGTCATACCCGGGTAGCGGGGGGCTTTTACGAGCAGTACTTC
CASSHTRVAGGFYEQYF
>once|TRBJ2-1|TRBD2|TRBV27
TGTGCCAGCAGTTCCCTCTTCCTCCCCACTAGCGGGGATTACAATGAGCAGTTCTTC
CASSSLFLPTSGDYNEQFF
>.|TRBJ2-5|TRBD2|TRBV5-6
TGTGCCAGCACCCTTGGTGGTAGCGGGATGGAGACCCAGTACTTC
CASTLGGSGMETQYF
>.|TRBJ2-4|TRBD1|TRBV15
TGTGCCACCAGCAGAGGTCACGAGGGGGCCTACTTC
CATSRGHEGAYF
>few|TRBJ2-5|TRBD2|TRBV4-1
TGCGCCAGCAGCCAAGAGGCAGGGACTAGCGGGAGGCAAGAGACCCAGTACTTC
CASSQEAGTSGRQETQYF
>.|TRBJ2-3|TRBD2|TRBV5-1
TGCGCCAGCAGCTTGGATCCTTCGGCGGGAGCCGCAGATACGCAGTATTTT
CASSLDPSAGAADTQYF
>.|TRBJ2-7|.|TRBV9
TGTGCCAGCAGCGGATTATCGGACGAGCAGTACTTC
CASSGLSDEQYF
>.|TRBJ2-7|TRBD2|TRBV2
TGTGCCAGCAGTGAAGCGGGGGGGAGCTCCTACGAGCAGTACTTC
CASSEAGGSSYEQYF
>.|TRBJ2-7|.|TRBV19
TGTGCCAGTAGTATCTCAGGGAAGTCCTACGAGCAGTACTTC
CASSISGKSYEQYF
>.|TRBJ2-2|TRBD2|TRBV28
TGTGCCGTCGGACTAGCGGGAGATAGTGGGGAGCTGTTTTTT
CAVGLAGDSGELFF
>few|TRBJ1-6|.|TRBV7-9
TGTGCCAGCAGCTTAGTGGGGGGGGATTCACCCCTCCACTTT
CASSLVGGDSPLHF
>.|TRBJ2-6|.|TRBV4-2
TGTGCCAGCAGCCAAGTTGAAGGGGTCTCTGGGGCCAACGTCCTGACTTTC
CASSQVEGVSGANVLTF